This TCR beta chain stems from a study of type 1 regulatory T cells. Overall study results and limits: Tr1 cells had a more restricted TCR repertoire than non-Tr1 cells.

Trimming stripped 3 bases from V and 2 bases from J, with 15 bases between. This CDR3 has 15 residues. Germline loops: CDR1 DFQATT, CDR2 SNEGSKA (reference sequence). TCRdb processed the reads anew with MiXCR; each CDR3 protein has one entry. The table lists roughly 71,000 distinct CDR3 sequences, 20% to 25% of them singletons. Regarding this clonotype: The target antigen is unknown.

Specimen: cultured type 1 regulatory T (Tr1) cells, either the whole culture or a sorted fraction (not recorded which). The sequence came from a human donor in good health. The V call is TRBV20-1, the J call TRBJ2-3, with D maybe TRBD1 (5 bases). This CDR3 is CSASDGIGHTDTQYF. Written as DNA, the CDR3 is TGCAGTGCTAGCGATGGGATTGGACACACAGATACGCAGTATTTT.